This T cell receptor beta chain was observed in a study of regulatory T cells in long-lasting Graves disease. The time point denotes: newly diagnosed GD, antithyroid drugs for less than 3 months. Extracted RNA from PBMCs served as the source of the TCR library. This clonotype was detected a few times. To make TCR beta libraries, researchers used iRepertoire HTBI primers and Arm-PCR of CDR3 regions. TCRdb ran MiXCR on the multiplex PCR reads and lists one entry per CDR3 protein. This sample has some 350,000 distinct CDR3 sequences, with around 15% found just once. A further study also used this sample, focusing on T cells in Graves' hyperthyroidism and ophthalmopathy. That source reports: Newly diagnosed hyperthyroidism, duration under 2 months, in patients aged 18 to 65. Investigators excluded patients with uncontrolled infection, other autoimmune disease, pregnancy or lactation. In the analysis, a 13 V-J model separated ophthalmopathy from stable hyperthyroidism.

Here the sequenced sample was peripheral blood mononuclear cells (PBMCs), taken at new diagnosis, from a patient treated with antithyroid drugs. The receptor comes from a woman under 30 with Graves disease.

As DNA, the CDR3 is TGCGCCAGCAGCCAGGAGGTTGCCAGGGCTGCGGGGTATAGCAATCAGCCCCAGCATTTT. Protein product: CASSQEVARAAGYSNQPQHF. This chain connects TRBV4-1 to TRBJ1-5; a possible D gene is TRBD1 (5 bases). The ends were cut back, 3 bases at V and 0 bases at J, with 24 bases in the middle. Per the germline V gene, CDR1 is MGHRA and CDR2 is YSYEKL. CDR3 length equals 20 residues.